This paragraph reports one TCR beta chain. In preparing the TRB cDNA libraries, 5' RACE with UMI labels was used. TCRdb reprocessed the 5' RACE reads, with one entry per CDR3 protein and no DNA. Its listing shows 45,000 to 75,000 distinct CDR3 sequences. There are 15 residues in the CDR3. The germline V gene has CDR1 SQVTM and CDR2 ANQGSEA. This specimen comes from a study of CXCR3-negative and CXCR3-positive naive CD8 T cells. This chain links TRBV29-1 with TRBJ2-3. Source material: naive CXCR3- CD8+ T cells from blood. Subset: CD45RO-CCR7+CD27+CD95- naive CD8+ T cells lacking CXCR3 (TNR3-). The receptor's source is a human donor in good health. Some clones in this sample may be carry-over from other donors' samples. CDR3 region: CSVEEDPDSADTQYF.